This is a list of T cell receptor beta chains from one sample in a study of blood T cell repertoires in COVID-19. The method was immunoSEQ multiplex PCR; TCRdb's version includes in-frame clones alone and lacks a portion of them. The sample lists 260,000 or so clones, 70% to 90% occurring once. Source material: peripheral blood. The receptors come from a human donor in a cohort sampled during active COVID-19. Both conserved end residues are part of each CDR3. D genes are given only for firm matches. Clone size is shown for a subset of rows, as once, few, many or a class of expanded clone.

CDR3aa,CDR3nt,v_gene,abundance,d_gene,j_gene
CASSPLGQVNTEAFF,TGCGCCAGCAGCCCCCTAGGACAGGTGAACACTGAAGCTTTCTTT,TRBV4-1,-,TRBD1,TRBJ1-1
CASRHQGATLNYGYTF,TGTGCCAGCCGACACCAGGGGGCGACGTTGAACTATGGCTACACCTTC,TRBV5-4,-,TRBD1,TRBJ1-2
CASSPFLAGRSYEQYF,TGTGCCAGCAGCCCCTTTCTAGCGGGGAGGTCCTACGAGCAGTACTTC,TRBV6-2/TRBV6-3,-,TRBD2,TRBJ2-7
CASSGRTGTGELFF,TGTGCCAGCAGTGGAAGGACGGGGACCGGGGAGCTGTTTTTT,TRBV25-1,-,-,TRBJ2-2
CASSSPHLTGGVGGNQPQHF,TGTGCCAGTAGTAGCCCCCACCTGACAGGGGGAGTGGGAGGCAATCAGCCCCAGCATTTT,TRBV19,-,TRBD1,TRBJ1-5
CASSAEGGTWGGEQFF,TGTGCCAGCAGTGCTGAGGGAGGGACCTGGGGTGGTGAGCAGTTCTTC,TRBV6-4,-,TRBD2,TRBJ2-1
CASSQDPTASYEQYF,TGCGCCAGCAGCCAAGACCCGACAGCTTCCTACGAGCAGTACTTC,TRBV4-3,-,-,TRBJ2-7
CAGGQNSNQPQHF,TGTGCCGGGGGACAGAATAGCAATCAGCCCCAGCATTTT,TRBV12-3/TRBV12-4,-,TRBD1,TRBJ1-5
CASSLPTSRGLYEQYF,TGTGCCAGCAGTCTACCGACTAGCAGGGGACTCTACGAGCAGTACTTC,TRBV27,-,-,TRBJ2-7
CASSHGQGNQPQHF,TGTGCCAGCAGTCACGGACAGGGCAATCAGCCCCAGCATTTT,TRBV27,-,TRBD1,TRBJ1-5
CASSDHGERGYTF,TGTGCCAGCAGTGATCACGGTGAGAGGGGCTACACCTTC,TRBV6-1,-,-,TRBJ1-2
CAWSVLGNQPQHF,TGTGCCTGGAGTGTACTAGGAAATCAGCCCCAGCATTTT,TRBV30,-,-,TRBJ1-5
CASSVGGAGANTEAFF,TGTGCCAGCAGCGTAGGGGGGGCGGGAGCGAACACTGAAGCTTTCTTT,TRBV9,-,-,TRBJ1-1
CASSQESGGQGAFGYTF,TGTGCCAGCAGCCAAGAAAGTGGCGGACAGGGGGCGTTCGGCTACACCTTC,TRBV3-1/TRBV3-2,-,TRBD1,TRBJ1-2
CASSRGSTGQGDFGTEAFF,TGCGCCAGCAGCCGGGGATCAACGGGACAGGGGGATTTTGGCACTGAAGCTTTCTTT,TRBV5-1,-,TRBD1,TRBJ1-1
CASSLVGGGGQPQHF,TGCGCCAGCAGCTTGGTAGGGGGCGGAGGTCAGCCCCAGCATTTT,TRBV5-1,once,TRBD1,TRBJ1-5
CASSPDEEISANTEAFF,TGTGCCAGCAGTCCGGACGAGGAGATTAGCGCGAACACTGAAGCTTTCTTT,TRBV27,-,-,TRBJ1-1
CASSPRLQGAGETQYF,TGCGCCAGCAGCCCTAGATTACAGGGGGCGGGGGAGACCCAGTACTTC,TRBV5-1,once,TRBD1,TRBJ2-5
CATSRDGLQVAEAFF,TGTGCCACCAGCAGAGATGGTTTACAGGTTGCTGAAGCTTTCTTT,TRBV15,-,-,TRBJ1-1
CASSSLAGGPDTGELFF,TGTGCCAGCAGCTCATTAGCGGGGGGGCCAGACACCGGGGAGCTGTTTTTT,TRBV7-2,-,TRBD2,TRBJ2-2
CASSFRGYGTEAFF,TGCGCCAGCAGCTTTCGGGGGTACGGGACTGAAGCTTTCTTT,TRBV5-1,-,-,TRBJ1-1
CASSLSRRGNQPQHF,TGTGCCAGCAGTTTGTCCAGGAGGGGCAATCAGCCCCAGCATTTT,TRBV28,once,-,TRBJ1-5
CASRRAEAGYEQYF,TGTGCCAGTAGGCGAGCGGAGGCCGGGTACGAGCAGTACTTC,TRBV19,-,-,TRBJ2-7
CAWSVPGQGAQYGYTF,TGTGCCTGGAGTGTACCGGGACAGGGGGCGCAGTATGGCTACACCTTC,TRBV30,-,TRBD1,TRBJ1-2
CASRASLSQHF,TGTGCCAGCAGGGCTTCATTGTCCCAGCATTTT,TRBV28,few,-,TRBJ1-5
CASSARGGYEQYF,TGCGCCAGCAGCGCCCGGGGAGGATACGAGCAGTACTTC,TRBV5-1,-,-,TRBJ2-7
CASSPEVVSSYEQYF,TGTGCCAGCAGTCCCGAGGTGGTCTCCTCCTACGAGCAGTACTTC,TRBV27,-,-,TRBJ2-7
CAWSEDRGRYSGANVLTF,TGTGCCTGGAGTGAAGACAGGGGGCGCTACTCCGGGGCCAACGTCCTGACTTTC,TRBV30,-,TRBD1,TRBJ2-6
CASSLARKLFF,TGTGCCAGCAGCTTAGCGAGGAAACTGTTTTTT,TRBV7-2,-,-,TRBJ1-4
CASSLVLSGLIGTDTQYF,TGCGCCAGCAGCTTGGTACTATCGGGACTAATAGGCACAGATACGCAGTATTTT,TRBV5-1,-,TRBD2,TRBJ2-3
CASSLVGGEGSGANVLTF,TGTGCCAGCAGCTTAGTCGGGGGAGAGGGGTCTGGGGCCAACGTCCTGACTTTC,TRBV11-2,-,-,TRBJ2-6
CASRSAGTEAFF,TGTGCCAGCAGATCTGCTGGGACAGAAGCTTTCTTT,TRBV28,-,-,TRBJ1-1
CASSFALAGNNEQFF,TGTGCCAGCAGCTTTGCGCTAGCGGGGAACAATGAGCAGTTCTTC,TRBV5-4,-,TRBD2,TRBJ2-1
CASSLDGTASGNTIYF,TGTGCCAGCAGCTTAGACGGGACAGCCTCTGGAAACACCATATATTTT,TRBV7-2,-,TRBD1,TRBJ1-3
CASSALTRTGHPEAFF,TGTGCCAGCAGTGCCCTGACCCGGACAGGGCACCCTGAAGCTTTCTTT,TRBV2,-,TRBD1,TRBJ1-1
CAISAQGGEQYF,TGTGCCATCAGTGCGCAGGGGGGCGAGCAGTACTTC,TRBV10-3,-,-,TRBJ2-7
CASSAAGGAFPYEQYF,TGTGCCAGCAGTGCCGCCGGCGGAGCTTTTCCCTACGAGCAGTACTTC,TRBV6-2/TRBV6-3,-,-,TRBJ2-7
CAISPQGVGEGETQYF,TGTGCCATCAGCCCTCAGGGAGTTGGGGAGGGAGAGACCCAGTACTTC,TRBV10-3,-,TRBD2,TRBJ2-5
CSAGVVRPGTPSYEQYF,TGCAGTGCTGGTGTCGTCCGGCCCGGGACTCCTTCCTACGAGCAGTACTTC,TRBV20-1,-,-,TRBJ2-7
CASTETGESPLHF,TGTGCCAGCACAGAGACAGGGGAATCACCCCTCCACTTT,TRBV12-3/TRBV12-4,-,TRBD1,TRBJ1-6
CASSIGLAGGMETQYF,TGTGCCAGCAGCATCGGACTAGCGGGAGGGATGGAGACCCAGTACTTC,TRBV5-5,-,TRBD2,TRBJ2-5
CASSPGQGKGRENTEAFF,TGTGCCAGCAGTCCCGGACAGGGGAAGGGGAGAGAGAACACTGAAGCTTTCTTT,TRBV27,once,TRBD1,TRBJ1-1
CASNPNEVPPNYGYTF,TGTGCCAGCAACCCAAATGAGGTGCCTCCTAACTATGGCTACACCTTC,TRBV7-8,once,-,TRBJ1-2
CASSRAGTSGRDTQYF,TGTGCCAGCAGCCGAGCCGGGACTAGCGGGAGAGATACGCAGTATTTT,TRBV4-2,-,TRBD2,TRBJ2-3
CASSVAGGLYQYF,TGTGCCAGCAGTGTAGCGGGGGGCCTCTACCAGTATTTT,TRBV13,-,TRBD2,TRBJ2-3
CASRGNLRSSQTDF,TGTGCCAGCAGAGGTAATCTTAGGTCTAGTCAAACGGACTTC,TRBV28,-,-,TRBJ2-7